Sequencing of this T cell receptor (beta chain) was carried out in a study of neurological immune-mediated disorders. Study as a whole: Secondary progressive cases numbered 3 among the approximately 34 multiple sclerosis patients, while the other 31 were relapsing-remitting.

The cDNA was synthesized by means of template-switch 5'RACE, which was carried out with 10-nucleotide random UMIs. Every sequencing run produced over 170 million TCR-beta sequences, and the sequences from any one run covered 15-18 subjects. MiXCR was run by TCRdb on the 5' RACE reads, yielding one entry per CDR3 protein. Of around 30,000 distinct CDR3 sequences listed, roughly 1.6% are singletons. V was clipped by 3 bases and J by 4 bases, with 11 bases between them. The CDR3 length is 13 residues. Per the germline V gene, CDR1 is SGHDT and CDR2 is YYEEEE. In its sample, this clonotype was seen many times.

The J gene is TRBJ2-7, the V gene TRBV5-6, with D maybe TRBD1 (5 bases). Sequencing input: PBMCs. The source of this sequence is a woman between 25 and 40 years old with multiple sclerosis. Here the CDR3 DNA reads TGTGCCAGCAGCTCCGGACATTTATACGAGCAGTACTTC. Protein sequence: CASSSGHLYEQYF.